This T cell receptor (beta chain) was documented in a study of beta chain features in type 1 diabetes. CDR3 length: 13 amino acids. Per germline, CDR1 GTSNPN and CDR2 SVGIG (reference sequence). V lost 2 bases and J 0 bases, leaving 7 bases between the germline ends. Study results and caveats: Among patients with Type 1 diabetes, TCRB CDR3s were moderately but significantly shorter in every one of the four CD4+ subsets.

In regard to this clone: Its matching antigen is unknown.

Since all of the isolated RNA was reverse transcribed, expressed TCRB transcripts were what got sequenced. About 3.57 million reads, on average, came from each naive, central memory and regulatory T cell sample. The repertoire was sequenced with immunoSEQ multiplex PCR; TCRdb's copy has only in-frame clones and lacks some. The data contain some 400,000 clones, more than 12% of them singletons. This receptor was taken from a woman aged 18-30 years in good health. The J gene is TRBJ1-1, the V gene TRBV30, with D unresolved. Sequenced material: naive CD4+ T cells from blood. CDR3 protein: CAWSSGLNTEAFF. The CDR3, as DNA: TGTGCCTGGAGTAGCGGGTTGAACACTGAAGCTTTCTTT.